The 9 T cell receptor beta chains below all came from one sample that was sequenced in a study of Ad26.COV2.S vaccination and SARS-CoV-2 variants. Specified treatment: 15 to 20 received Ad26.COV2.S at low or high dose, single or two shots; 5 received placebo; per-sample allocation not given. Sample collection was performed on day 63 after the first vaccine or placebo injection. TCRdb's table, derived via immunoSEQ multiplex PCR, lists solely in-frame clones and lacks some. The profile covers 400,000 or so clones, with less than 90% appearing a single time and more than 3% taken by the ten largest. This material consisted of peripheral blood, taken in a trial of Ad26.COV2.S vaccine versus placebo. Receptors were obtained from a person between 18 and 65 years old who received the Ad26.COV2.S COVID-19 vaccine or a placebo.

The V gene is TRBV7-9, the J gene TRBJ1-2; D is unclear. Trimming took off 1 base at V and 7 bases at J, with 7 bases between the two ends. This CDR3 comprises 12 residues. Germline V lookup: CDR1 SEHNR, CDR2 FQNEAQ (reference sequence). The CDR3 DNA reads as TGTGCCAGCAGCTTAGGAAAGCGTGGCTACACCTTC. Protein product: CASSLGKRGYTF.

The CDR3 nucleotides read TGTGCCAGCAGCTCCGGGACAGTCCCCTACAATGAGCAGTTCTTC. It specifies CASSSGTVPYNEQFF. The chain has TRBV7-9 and TRBJ2-1, with 7 bases that match TRBD1. CDR1 SEHNR and CDR2 FQNEAQ come from the germline V gene (reference sequence). This CDR3 comprises 15 residues. V trimming: 4 bases; J trimming: 2 bases; junction bases outside the gene matches: 5.

The gene calls are TRBV21-1 and TRBJ1-2; the table names TRBD1, a call not compared with the DNA. TRBV21-1 is assigned pseudogene status. This CDR3 region has 14 residues. The CDR3 here is CASKDKYKNYGYTF. CDR3 nucleotide sequence: TGTGCCAGCAAAGACAAGTACAAAAACTATGGCTACACCTTC.

This sequence joins TRBV5-5 and TRBJ2-7, with D possibly TRBD2 on 5 matching bases. With 0 bases removed from V and 3 bases from J, the gap between germline ends came to 13 bases. CDR3 length: 15 amino acids. Germline CDR1 reads SGHKS; CDR2 reads YYEKEE (reference sequence). CDR3 protein: CASSLAAGRNYEQYF. In nucleotides, the CDR3 is TGTGCCAGCAGCTTGGCCGCGGGCCGAAACTACGAGCAGTACTTC.

This clone was counted once. J is TRBJ1-1 and V is TRBV30, with TRBD1 matching 8 bases. Germline V gives CDR1 GTSNPN, CDR2 SVGIG (reference sequence). CDR3 length: 19 amino acids. Trimming cost V 0 bases and J 4 bases; bases outside gene matches: 19. In DNA form, the CDR3 reads TGTGCCTGGAGTGTACGGCAGGGGGCCACCCCAAGAAGGGGCACTGAAGCTTTCTTT. It encodes CAWSVRQGATPRRGTEAFF.

V usage is TRBV3-1 (or the pseudogene TRBV3-2) and J usage is TRBJ2-2, with a weak D call TRBD1 (6 bases). The length of the CDR3 is 14 residues. Trimming stripped 4 bases from V and 5 bases from J, with 11 bases between. The germline gives CDR1 LGHDT, CDR2 YNNKEL (reference sequence). The CDR3 nucleotides are TGTGCCAGCAGCCTGACAGGAGGTACCGGGGAGCTGTTTTTT. The encoded protein is CASSLTGGTGELFF.

The chain employs TRBV7-6 and TRBJ1-1; perhaps TRBD1 as D (6 bases). Looked up from germline, CDR1 is SGHVS and CDR2 is FNYEAQ. V lost 1 base, J lost 0 bases, and 15 bases lay in between. The length of the CDR3 is 17 residues. CDR3 loop: CASSLGYREHMNTEAFF. As DNA, the CDR3 is TGTGCCAGCAGCTTAGGATACAGGGAACACATGAACACTGAAGCTTTCTTT.

Here the CDR3 DNA reads TGTGCCAGCAGTGAGACAGCATACTATGGCTACACCTTC. Translation gives CASSETAYYGYTF. The V call is TRBV6-2 or TRBV6-3, the J call TRBJ1-2, with D possibly matching TRBD1 (5 bases). V dropped 5 bases and J dropped 3 bases, with 10 bases sitting between them. Germline CDR1 is MNHEY and CDR2 is SVGEGT. The CDR3 has 13 residues.

The V and J genes are TRBV18 and TRBJ2-5, with D possibly being TRBD1 (5 bases). Germline V gene sequence: CDR1 KGHSH, CDR2 LQKENI. Trimming stripped 3 bases from V and 5 bases from J, with 16 bases between. This CDR3 comprises 15 residues. CDR3 amino acids: CASSPPAQQGETQYF. The DNA of the CDR3 is TGTGCCAGCTCACCTCCCGCTCAGCAGGGTGAGACCCAGTACTTC. Drawing the rest from reference TRBV18 and TRBJ2-5, the complete variable domain is NAGVMQNPRHLVRRRGQEARLRCSPMKGHSHVYWYRQLPEEGLKFMVYLQKENIIDESGMPKERFSAEFPKEGPSILRIQQVVRGDSAAYFCASSPPAQQGETQYFGPGTRLLVL.